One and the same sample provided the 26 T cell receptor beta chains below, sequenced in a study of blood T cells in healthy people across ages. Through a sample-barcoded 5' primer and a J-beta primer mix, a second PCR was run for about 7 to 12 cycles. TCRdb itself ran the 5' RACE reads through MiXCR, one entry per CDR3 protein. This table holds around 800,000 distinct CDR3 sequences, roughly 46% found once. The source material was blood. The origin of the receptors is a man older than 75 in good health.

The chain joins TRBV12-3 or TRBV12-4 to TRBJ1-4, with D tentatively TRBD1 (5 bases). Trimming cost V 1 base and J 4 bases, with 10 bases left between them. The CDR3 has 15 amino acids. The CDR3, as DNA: TGTGCCAGCAGTTTAGGAGGGGCTCATAATGAAAAACTGTTTTTT. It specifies CASSLGGAHNEKLFF.

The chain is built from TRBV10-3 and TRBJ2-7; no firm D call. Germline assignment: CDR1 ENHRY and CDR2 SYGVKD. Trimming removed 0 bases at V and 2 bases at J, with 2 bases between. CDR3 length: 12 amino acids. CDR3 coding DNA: TGTGCCATCAGTGAGTCCCCCTACGAGCAGTACTTC. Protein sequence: CAISESPYEQYF.

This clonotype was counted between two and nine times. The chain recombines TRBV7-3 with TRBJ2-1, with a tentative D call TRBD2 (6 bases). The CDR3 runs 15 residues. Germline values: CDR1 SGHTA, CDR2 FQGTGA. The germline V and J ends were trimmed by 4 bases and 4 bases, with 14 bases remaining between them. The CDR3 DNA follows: TGTGCCAGCAGCTCTCCGGGACTTGGGTACAATGAGCAGTTCTTC. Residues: CASSSPGLGYNEQFF.

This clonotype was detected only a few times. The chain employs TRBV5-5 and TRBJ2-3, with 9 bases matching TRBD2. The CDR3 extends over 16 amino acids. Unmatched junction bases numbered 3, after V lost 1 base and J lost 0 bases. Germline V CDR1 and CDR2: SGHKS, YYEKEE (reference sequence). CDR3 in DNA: TGTGCCAGCAGCTTGAGCCTAGCGGGAAGCACAGATACGCAGTATTTT. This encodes CASSLSLAGSTDTQYF. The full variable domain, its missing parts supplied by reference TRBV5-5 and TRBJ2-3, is DAGVTQSPTHLIKTRGQQVTLRCSPISGHKSVSWYQQVLGQGPQFIFQYYEKEERGRGNFPDRFSARQFPNYSSELNVNALLLGDSALYLCASSLSLAGSTDTQYFGPGTRLTVL.

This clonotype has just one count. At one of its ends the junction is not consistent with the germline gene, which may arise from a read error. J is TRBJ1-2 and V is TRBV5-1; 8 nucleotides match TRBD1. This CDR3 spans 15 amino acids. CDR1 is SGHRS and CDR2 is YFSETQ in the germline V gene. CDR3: CPSSLRQGLNYGYTF. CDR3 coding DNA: TGCCCCAGCAGCTTACGACAGGGGCTGAACTATGGCTACACCTTC.

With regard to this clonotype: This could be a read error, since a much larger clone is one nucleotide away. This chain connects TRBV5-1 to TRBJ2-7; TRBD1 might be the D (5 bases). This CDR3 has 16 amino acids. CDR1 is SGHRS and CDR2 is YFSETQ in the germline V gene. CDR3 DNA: TGCGCCAGCAGCTTGACGGGTAATTGGGGCTCCTACGAGCGGTACTTC. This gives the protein CASSLTGNWGSYERYF.

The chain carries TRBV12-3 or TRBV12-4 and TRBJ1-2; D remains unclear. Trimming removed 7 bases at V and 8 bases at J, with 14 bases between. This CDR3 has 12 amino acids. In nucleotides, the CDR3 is TGTGCCAGCATCGGGTTGGGTGGGGGCTACACCTTC. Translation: CASIGLGGGYTF.

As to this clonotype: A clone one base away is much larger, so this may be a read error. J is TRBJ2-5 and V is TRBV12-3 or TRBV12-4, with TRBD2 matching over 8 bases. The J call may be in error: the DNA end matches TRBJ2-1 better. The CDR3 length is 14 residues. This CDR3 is CASSQAGGYSEQFF. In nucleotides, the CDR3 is TGTGCCAGCAGTCAGGCGGGAGGTTACAGTGAGCAGTTCTTC.

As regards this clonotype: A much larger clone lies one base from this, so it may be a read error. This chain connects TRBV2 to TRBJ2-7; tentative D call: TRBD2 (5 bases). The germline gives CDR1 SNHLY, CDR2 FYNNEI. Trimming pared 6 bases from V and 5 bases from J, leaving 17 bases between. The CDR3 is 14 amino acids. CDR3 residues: CASRDSGRGHEQYF. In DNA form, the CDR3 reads TGTGCCAGCAGAGATAGTGGGAGAGGACACGAGCAGTACTTC.

The CDR3 region is CASSLLAGRFNEQFF. The CDR3 region has the DNA TGTGCCAGCAGTTTACTAGCGGGACGGTTCAATGAGCAGTTCTTC. The chain links TRBV12-3 or TRBV12-4 to TRBJ2-1, with 9 bases identical to TRBD2. V shed 2 bases, J shed 6 bases, and the junction held 5 bases outside the gene matches. CDR3 length: 15 amino acids.

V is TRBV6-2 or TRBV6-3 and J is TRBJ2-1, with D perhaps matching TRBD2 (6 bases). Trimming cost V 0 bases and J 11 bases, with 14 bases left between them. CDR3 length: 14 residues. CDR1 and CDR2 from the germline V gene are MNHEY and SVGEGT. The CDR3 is CASSYSGTLGKQFF. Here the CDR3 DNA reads TGTGCCAGCAGTTACTCCGGGACTTTAGGTAAGCAGTTCTTC.

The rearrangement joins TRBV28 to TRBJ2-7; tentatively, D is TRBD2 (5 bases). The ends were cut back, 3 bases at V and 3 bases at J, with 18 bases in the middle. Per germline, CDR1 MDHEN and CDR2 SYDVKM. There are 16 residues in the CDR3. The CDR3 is CASSFTRAEKGYEQYF. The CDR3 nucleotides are TGTGCCAGCAGTTTTACCCGAGCGGAGAAGGGCTACGAGCAGTACTTC.

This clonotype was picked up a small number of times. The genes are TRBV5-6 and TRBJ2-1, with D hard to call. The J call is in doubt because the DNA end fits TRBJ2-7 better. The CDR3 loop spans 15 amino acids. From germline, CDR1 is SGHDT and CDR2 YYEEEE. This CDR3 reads CASTPGGSSYNEQYF. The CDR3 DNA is TGTGCCAGCACCCCGGGCGGTAGCTCCTACAATGAGCAGTACTTC.

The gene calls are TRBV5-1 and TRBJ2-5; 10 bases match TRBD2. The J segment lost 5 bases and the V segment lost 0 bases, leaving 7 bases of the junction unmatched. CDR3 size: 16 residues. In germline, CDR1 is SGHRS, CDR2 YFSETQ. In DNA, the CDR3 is TGCGCCAGCAGCTTGGTCCTAGCGGGAGACGGGGAGACCCAGTACTTC. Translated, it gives CASSLVLAGDGETQYF.

The CDR3: CASSGDSRHNEQFF. The CDR3 DNA reads as TGTGCCAGCAGTGGGGATTCGCGGCACAATGAGCAGTTCTTC. The rearrangement links TRBV25-1 to TRBJ2-1; D gene ambiguous. Trimming stripped 4 bases from V and 5 bases from J, with 12 bases between. There are 14 residues in the CDR3. CDR1 and CDR2 from the germline V gene are MGHDK and SYGVNS.

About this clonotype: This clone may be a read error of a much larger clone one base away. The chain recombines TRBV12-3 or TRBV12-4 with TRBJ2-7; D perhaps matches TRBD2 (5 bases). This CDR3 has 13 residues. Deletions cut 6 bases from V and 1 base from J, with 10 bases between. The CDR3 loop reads CASRRAVSYEQYF. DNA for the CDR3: TGTGCCAGCAGACGAGCGGTTTCCTACGAGCAGTACTTC.

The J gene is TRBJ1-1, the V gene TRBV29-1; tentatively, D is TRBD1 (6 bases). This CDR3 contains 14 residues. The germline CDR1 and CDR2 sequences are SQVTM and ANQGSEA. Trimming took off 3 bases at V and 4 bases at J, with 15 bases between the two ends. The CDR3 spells CSVDVFQGGTEAFF. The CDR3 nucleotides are TGCAGCGTTGACGTCTTTCAAGGGGGCACTGAAGCTTTCTTT. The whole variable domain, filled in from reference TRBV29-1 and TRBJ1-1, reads SAVISQKPSRDICQRGTSLTIQCQVDSQVTMMFWYRQQPGQSLTLIATANQGSEATYESGFVIDKFPISRPNLTFSTLTVSNMSPEDSSIYLCSVDVFQGGTEAFFGQGTRLTVV.

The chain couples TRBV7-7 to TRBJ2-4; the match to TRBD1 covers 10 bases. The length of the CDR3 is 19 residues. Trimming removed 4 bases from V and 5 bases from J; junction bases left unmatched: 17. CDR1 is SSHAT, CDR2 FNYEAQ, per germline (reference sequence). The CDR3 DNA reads TGTGCCAGCAGCTCAACACGTCTAAGGACCGGGACAGGGGAAAACATTCAGTACTTC. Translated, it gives CASSSTRLRTGTGENIQYF.

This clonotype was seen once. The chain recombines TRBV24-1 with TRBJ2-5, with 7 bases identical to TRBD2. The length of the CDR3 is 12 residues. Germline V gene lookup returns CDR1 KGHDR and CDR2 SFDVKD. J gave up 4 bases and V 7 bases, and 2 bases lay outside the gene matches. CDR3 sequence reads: CATRGGGETQYF. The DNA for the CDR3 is TGTGCCACCAGGGGGGGGGGAGAGACCCAGTACTTC.

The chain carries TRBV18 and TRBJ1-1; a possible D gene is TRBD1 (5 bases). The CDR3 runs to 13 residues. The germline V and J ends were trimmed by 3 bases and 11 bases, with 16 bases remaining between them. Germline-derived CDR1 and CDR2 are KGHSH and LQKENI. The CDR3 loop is CASSPSDKLNAFF. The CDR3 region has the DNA TGTGCCAGCTCACCCTCGGACAAGTTGAACGCTTTCTTT.

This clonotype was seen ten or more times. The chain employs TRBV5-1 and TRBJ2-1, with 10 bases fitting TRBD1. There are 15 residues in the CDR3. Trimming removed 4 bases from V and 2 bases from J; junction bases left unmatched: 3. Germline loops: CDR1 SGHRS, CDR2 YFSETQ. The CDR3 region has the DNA TGCGCCAGCAGCAGGGGACAGGGGCCCTACAATGAGCAGTTCTTC. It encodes CASSRGQGPYNEQFF.

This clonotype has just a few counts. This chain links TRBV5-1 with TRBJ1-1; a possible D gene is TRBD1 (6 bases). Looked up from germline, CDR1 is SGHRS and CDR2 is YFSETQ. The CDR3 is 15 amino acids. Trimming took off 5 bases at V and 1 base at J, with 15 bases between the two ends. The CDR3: CASRGGAHGNTEAFF. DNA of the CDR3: TGCGCCAGCAGAGGGGGGGCCCATGGGAACACTGAAGCTTTCTTT.

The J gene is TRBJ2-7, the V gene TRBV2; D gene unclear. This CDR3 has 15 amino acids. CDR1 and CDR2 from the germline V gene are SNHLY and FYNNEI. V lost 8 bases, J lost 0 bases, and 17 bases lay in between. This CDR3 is CASLLPGLSSYEQYF. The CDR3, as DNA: TGTGCCAGCCTCCTCCCGGGCCTTAGCTCCTACGAGCAGTACTTC.

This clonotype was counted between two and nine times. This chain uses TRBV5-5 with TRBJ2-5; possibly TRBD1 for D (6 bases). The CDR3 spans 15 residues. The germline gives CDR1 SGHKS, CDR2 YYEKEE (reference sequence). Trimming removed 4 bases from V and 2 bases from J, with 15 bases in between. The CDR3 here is CASSKAGTQQETQYF. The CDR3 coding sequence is TGTGCCAGCAGCAAGGCCGGGACACAGCAAGAGACCCAGTACTTC.

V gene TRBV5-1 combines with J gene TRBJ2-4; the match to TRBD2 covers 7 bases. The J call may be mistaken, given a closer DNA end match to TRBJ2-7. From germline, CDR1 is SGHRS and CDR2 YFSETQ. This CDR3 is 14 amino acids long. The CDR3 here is CASRPLAENYEQYF. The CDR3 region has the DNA TGCGCCAGCAGGCCTCTAGCGGAGAACTACGAGCAGTACTTC.

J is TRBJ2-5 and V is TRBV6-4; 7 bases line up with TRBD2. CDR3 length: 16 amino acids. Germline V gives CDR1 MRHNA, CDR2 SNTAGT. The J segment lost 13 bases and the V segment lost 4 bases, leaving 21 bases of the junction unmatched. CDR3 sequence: CASSVRASGESMSRYF. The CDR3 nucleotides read TGTGCCAGCAGTGTTCGGGCTAGCGGAGAATCAATGAGCCGGTACTTC.